This T cell receptor (beta chain) derives from a study of cytomegalovirus exposure and HLA in healthy donors (TCRdb year 2017). For the study in its entirety: An earlier analysis of approximately 550 of the donors reported about 250 Gb of sequence data and roughly 100 million unique TCR beta sequences from roughly 200 million T cells. An early release covering roughly 600 HLA-typed donors comprised 250 to 350 gigabases of sequencing data and tens of millions of unique TCR sequences. Of the roughly 430 genotyped donors, about 80% fell in the genetic ancestry cluster associated with self-reported Caucasian donors. The study aimed to test whether cataloging public T cell receptors could reveal signatures of past pathogen exposure. The T cell repertoires of under 700 subjects were profiled by immunosequencing and related to cytomegalovirus serostatus. A separate validation cohort of roughly 120 different subjects was used in addition to the 666-subject first cohort. To predict cytomegalovirus infection status, the study brought together high-throughput TCR immunosequencing, statistical association of individual TCRs with disease status, and machine learning. In a later analysis, previously published TCR beta repertoires from hundreds of donors were re-analyzed and high-resolution HLA genotyping was added so that TCR occurrence patterns could be studied. The later analysis used no new phenotypic data to find candidate immune exposures, relying instead on TCR beta sequences and their occurrence across donors. An earlier analysis of approximately 630 of the donors applied high-throughput TCR beta sequencing to assess whether each TCR beta V gene segment acted as functional or pseudogenic. Donor age, sex, ethnicity and CMV serostatus were compiled together with the repertoire data. A later genetic analysis took genome-wide SNP genotypes for about 55% of the 666 donors and used that subset as a discovery cohort. All discovery cohort repertoires had been generated on a single sequencing platform. HLA typing included class I and class II loci at four-digit resolution. The number of donors typed differed by locus, with about 629-640 for A, B, C, DRB1 and DQB1, more than 500 for DQA1, nearly 610 for DPA1, and roughly 450 for DPB1. Because of strong linkage in the cohort, roughly five DR-DQ haplotypes were treated as single units for association and clustering. Among 300 to 500 genotyped donors of the cohort, an average of about 220,000 unique TCR beta nucleotide sequences was sequenced per donor, of which approximately 18% were non-productive. Overall study outcomes, separate from this receptor: HLA typing was unavailable for some donors at each locus, so association tests used only the typed subset. An earlier analysis of some 560 of the donors showed that most TCR beta V segments appeared in productive rearrangements either about 87% or about 30% of the time, which broadly matched IMGT annotations. A later analysis found that most CMV-associated TCR beta chains appeared HLA-restricted, with HLA associations seemingly driven largely by CMV exposure. In a later analysis, some 17,000 TCR beta sequences were associated with specific HLA alleles at a false discovery rate of 0.05. The cohort was sequenced for TCR beta chains only, and without alpha or paired-chain data the features that could be detected were limited. Because counts were too low, about 18 rarely observed V segments, including chromosome 9 orphons, were left out of the earlier analysis of some 640 of the donors. The classifier was reported to diagnose cytomegalovirus status with high specificity and sensitivity in both the original and validation cohorts. The sequencing pipeline was judged likely to have produced a cluster of highly shared sequence variants as a technical artifact. Presence/absence analyses assumed roughly uniform sequencing depth across donors, an assumption that may not hold. Compared with the 666-donor mean, donors in an Asian-associated ancestry cluster had fewer N-insertions in productive TCRs, according to a later genetic analysis. Some IMGT-functional V segments, including TRBV6-2 and TRBV6-3, could not be told apart with the 87-base-pair reads, so those segments were excluded. A later analysis reported that several top co-occurrence clusters appeared linked to parvovirus B19, influenza, CMV and Epstein-Barr virus. Linkage disequilibrium might explain the correlated functional status among segregating V segments, but an unknown experimental factor could not be excluded. Immune exposure information for the cohort was limited to CMV serostatus. While some public TCRs were present in many individuals, most TCR sequences turned up only very rarely across donors. In vitro tests confirmed that a few of the cytomegalovirus-associated TCR beta chains recognize cytomegalovirus antigens. In the study, 150 to 200 TCR beta chains were listed as associated with cytomegalovirus. According to a later analysis, TCR association rates differed among HLA loci, with DRB1 alleles showing the most associated TCRs and HLA-C alleles showing the fewest. When HLA alleles, especially DR and DQ, strongly co-occurred, attributing TCR associations to individual alleles was difficult. A later analysis found that HLA-associated TCR beta chains were more clonally expanded and had lower generation probabilities than equally common non-associated chains. V-gene and J-gene trimming of TCR beta chains was associated with a missense DCLRE1C variant in a later genetic analysis, and the association was replicated in an independent cohort. A further reported finding was that TCR beta sequences accurately predicted the HLA-A and HLA-B alleles for most subjects in the first cohort. According to the authors, the approach could potentially be generalized to other disease states and immunological phenotypes.

The cohort was made up of approximately 670 healthy bone marrow donors. At the time of sampling, every cohort member was nominally healthy, though immune exposures that went unrecorded were likely present. The donor was CMV seronegative and belonged to the group of under 400 seronegative cohort members. A peripheral blood sample was collected from each donor, and TCR beta sequencing was performed on peripheral blood mononuclear cells. Genomic DNA was extracted from the blood cell samples with the Qiagen DNeasy Blood Extraction Kit. With regard to this clone: The clone's antigen remains unknown. Per-base quality was not reported, and no clone a single base away is much larger than it.

The library was generated by the immunoSEQ multiplex PCR assay. For the multiplex PCR, a mixture combining 60 forward primers for TCR Vbeta segments and 13 reverse primers for TCR Jbeta segments was used. The CDR3 region of rearranged TCR beta genes was amplified from genomic DNA by a multiplex PCR assay. Amplified TCR beta libraries were sequenced as 87-base-pair reads on the Illumina HiSeq System. Under the source paper's analysis protocol: A later analysis tallied around 82 million unique TCR beta chains across the 550 to 850 repertoires, and around 12 million of those chains were shared by two or more donors. To remove PCR and sequencing errors, raw reads were error-corrected and collapsed into unique sequences using a nearest-neighbor algorithm that merged closely related sequences. CDR3 sequences were aligned to IMGT reference sequences to assign V, D and J gene segments. For a sequence to be retained, at least a six-nucleotide match to both a V gene segment and a J gene segment was required. A rearrangement counted as productive if the CDR3 had no stop codons and remained in frame with V and J, and every other rearrangement counted as non-productive. Following IMGT convention, CDR3 was defined as the stretch from the second conserved V-encoded cysteine to the conserved J-encoded phenylalanine. In an earlier analysis of around 640 of the donors, sequences lacking an unambiguous match to a single V gene segment were excluded. In an earlier analysis of several hundred of the donors, V segments were called functional above 56.7% productive rearrangements and were called segregating when the between-donor standard deviation exceeded 5%. A statistical classification framework was built for diagnosing cytomegalovirus status from the catalog of TCR beta chain sequences. In a later analysis, TCR nucleotide sequences were compared against IMGT/GENE-DB human TR gene sequences so that V and J genes could be assigned. The TCRdist pipeline was used in a later analysis to assign CDR3 sequences and most-parsimonious VDJ recombination scenarios. In a later analysis, every TCR beta chain was defined by the combination of its CDR3 amino acid sequence and its V-gene family, and reads without a unique V-gene family were dropped. In a later analysis, nearly 600 highly shared, low-generation-probability nucleotide sequences were removed to address suspected cross-contamination and a sequencing artifact. In a later analysis, a clonal expansion index for each public chain was calculated from normalized within-repertoire ranks of inferred template counts. In a later analysis, generation probabilities were computed with a VDJ recombination model fitted to out-of-frame rearrangements, and the resulting probabilities were checked against IGoR. A later analysis scored TCR-TCR, TCR-HLA and TCR-CMV co-occurrence with hypergeometric tests, applying a repertoire-size bias correction to TCR pairs. False discovery rates were estimated in a later analysis by permuting HLA or CMV assignments 20 times. A later analysis grouped co-occurring TCRs with DBSCAN, adding TCRdist sequence similarity when clustering within HLA-allele-positive subsets. Repertoires with fewer than 30,000 or more than 120,000 public chains were left out of co-occurrence clustering, as were four to six repertoires with anomalous nucleotide sharing. In TCRdb, the immuneACCESS table is reduced to in-frame sequences with V and J assigned. These tables do not hold every clone; where another copy was compared, an unresolved V gene accounts for under half, and the others remain unexplained. V and J calls and clone size are those listed in that table; D and trimming were worked out from the DNA. The sample table lists some 200,000 clones, roughly 80% of them with a count of one. The top ten clones comprise over 3.5% of the sample.

The CDR3 measures 17 amino acids from cysteine to phenylalanine. CDR3 DNA only is kept here, 51 bases in frame from base 1. CDR1 and CDR2 are drawn from the germline V gene: SGHTA, FQGNSA. V is trimmed back by 6 bases and J by 7 bases, and the junction contains 19 bases that no gene match accounts for. The sequencing input was PBMCs. This clonotype was sampled from a man aged 45 to 65 in good health and CMV-seronegative. The V and J genes are TRBV7-2 and TRBJ2-3, with 7 bases matching TRBD1. The sequenced DNA: TGTGCCAGCAGATCATCCCCCTTCCGACAGGGACGAAATACGCAGTATTTT. It codes for CASRSSPFRQGRNTQYF.